The text below deals with one TCR beta chain. The antigen remains unidentified. These data are taken from a study of graft-versus-host responses after intestinal transplantation. Study in general: Uniformly, recipients were administered anti-thymocyte globulin induction with subsequent tacrolimus and steroids for around three years. Regarding the study as a whole: With peak circulating GvH clone levels came an association with early post-transplant HvG declines. Recipient marrow contained GvH clones, some of which appeared first in ileum or blood.

Sequencing was performed with immunoSEQ multiplex PCR; in TCRdb, only in-frame clones are kept and a portion is missing. The top ten clones hold about 0.45% of a sample with about 94,000 clones, roughly 90% of them seen once. Germline-derived CDR1 and CDR2 are MGHRA and YSYEKL. CDR3 length equals 14 residues. V was pared by 4 bases and J by 1 base, with 3 bases of the junction left unmatched. The material was unstimulated CD8+ T cells sorted from spleen or lymph node cells, obtained before intestinal transplant. The chain recombines TRBV4-1 with TRBJ1-1; the match to TRBD1 covers 7 bases. This receptor was taken from a human donor who received an intestinal transplant. The CDR3 region has the DNA TGCGCCAGCAGCCCCTGGACAGGGAACACTGAAGCTTTCTTT. It encodes CASSPWTGNTEAFF.